Below are 4 T cell receptor beta chains sequenced from a single sample in a study of control samples from healthy donors and cancer patients (dated by TCRdb to the early 2020s). Libraries were built with the immunoSEQ multiplex PCR assay. The source is immuneACCESS, and TCRdb retained only in-frame sequences with V and J called. Part of the clones is not carried over; for the studies checked, unresolved V genes explain less than half of this, and the remainder is unexplained. The sample has under 85,000 clones on record, roughly 93% of them singletons. About 1.3% of the sample rests with the top ten. The sample consisted of PBMCs. These receptors were taken from a woman aged 40-49 years with lung cancer.

V is TRBV19 and J is TRBJ1-2; D remains unclear. V lost 5 bases to trimming and J lost 7 bases, with 11 bases between them. This CDR3 comprises 12 residues. CDR1 is LNHDA, CDR2 SQIVND, per germline (reference sequence). The CDR3 sequence: CASSLVWRGYTF. The CDR3, as DNA: TGTGCCAGTAGTCTGGTATGGCGTGGCTACACCTTC.

This chain joins TRBV6-6 and TRBJ1-5, with 7 bases identical to TRBD1. Germline CDR1 MNHNY, CDR2 SVGAGI (reference sequence). CDR3 length: 17 amino acids. The trim removed 5 bases at V and 0 bases at J, leaving 10 bases unmatched. CDR3: CASSPTGITSSNQPQHF. CDR3 DNA: TGTGCCAGCAGTCCGACAGGGATTACCTCTAGCAATCAGCCCCAGCATTTT.

This sequence joins TRBV4-1 and TRBJ2-7; D is possibly TRBD1 (6 bases). The CDR3 has 15 residues. Trimming removed 1 base from V and 6 bases from J, with 16 bases in between. Germline V gene lookup returns CDR1 MGHRA and CDR2 YSYEKL. CDR3 loop: CASSQGVRGLGEQYF. Written as DNA, the CDR3 is TGCGCCAGCAGCCAAGGCGTCAGGGGCTTGGGCGAGCAGTACTTC.

V gene TRBV2 combines with J gene TRBJ2-3; D possibly corresponds to TRBD1 (6 bases). CDR1 and CDR2 from the germline V gene are SNHLY and FYNNEI. There are 15 residues in the CDR3. With 10 bases removed from V and 4 bases from J, the gap between germline ends came to 21 bases. CDR3 in amino acids: CAIETTGRYSDTQYF. CDR3 nucleotides: TGTGCCATCGAAACCACAGGGCGCTACTCAGATACGCAGTATTTT.